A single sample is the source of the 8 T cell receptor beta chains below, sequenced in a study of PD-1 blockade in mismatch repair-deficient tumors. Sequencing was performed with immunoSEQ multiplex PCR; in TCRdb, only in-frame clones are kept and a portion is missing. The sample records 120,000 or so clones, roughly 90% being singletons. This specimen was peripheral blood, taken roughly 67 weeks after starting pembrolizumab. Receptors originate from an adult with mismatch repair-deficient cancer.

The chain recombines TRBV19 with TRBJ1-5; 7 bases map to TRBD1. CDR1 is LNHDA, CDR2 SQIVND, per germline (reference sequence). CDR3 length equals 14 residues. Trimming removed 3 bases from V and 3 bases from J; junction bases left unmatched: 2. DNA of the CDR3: TGTGCCAGTAGTATGGGACAGCACAATCAGCCCCAGCATTTT. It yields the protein CASSMGQHNQPQHF. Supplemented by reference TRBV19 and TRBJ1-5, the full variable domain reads DGGITQSPKYLFRKEGQNVTLSCEQNLNHDAMYWYRQDPGQGLRLIYYSQIVNDFQKGDIAEGYSVSREKKESFPLTVTSAQKNPTAFYLCASSMGQHNQPQHFGDGTRLSIL.

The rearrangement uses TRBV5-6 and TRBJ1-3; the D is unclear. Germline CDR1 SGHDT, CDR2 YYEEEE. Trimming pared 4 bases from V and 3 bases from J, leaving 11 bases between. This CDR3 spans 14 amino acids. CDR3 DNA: TGTGCCAGCAGCCCCCTCGGGAGTGGAAACACCATATATTTT. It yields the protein CASSPLGSGNTIYF.

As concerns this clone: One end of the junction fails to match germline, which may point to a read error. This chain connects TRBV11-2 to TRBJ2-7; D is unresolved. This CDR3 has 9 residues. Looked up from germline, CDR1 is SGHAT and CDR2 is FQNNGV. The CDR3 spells CASSLVSVF. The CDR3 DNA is TGTGCCAGCAGCTTAGTTTCGGTTTTC.

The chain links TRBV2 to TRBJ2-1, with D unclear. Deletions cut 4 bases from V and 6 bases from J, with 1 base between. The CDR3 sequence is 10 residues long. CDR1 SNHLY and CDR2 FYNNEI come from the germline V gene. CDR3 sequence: CASSVNEQFF. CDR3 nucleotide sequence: TGTGCCAGCAGTGTCAATGAGCAGTTCTTC.

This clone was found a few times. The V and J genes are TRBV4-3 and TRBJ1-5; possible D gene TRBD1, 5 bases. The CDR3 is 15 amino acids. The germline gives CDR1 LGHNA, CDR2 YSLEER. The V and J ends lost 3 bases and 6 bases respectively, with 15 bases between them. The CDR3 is CASSHGLDGGQPQHF. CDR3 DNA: TGCGCCAGCAGCCACGGCTTAGACGGGGGTCAGCCCCAGCATTTT.

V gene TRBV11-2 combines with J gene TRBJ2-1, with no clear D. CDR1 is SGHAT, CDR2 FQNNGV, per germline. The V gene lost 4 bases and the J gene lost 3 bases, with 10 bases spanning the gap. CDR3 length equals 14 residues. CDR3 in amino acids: CASSSLQLYNEQFF. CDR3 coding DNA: TGTGCCAGCAGCTCCCTTCAGCTCTACAATGAGCAGTTCTTC.

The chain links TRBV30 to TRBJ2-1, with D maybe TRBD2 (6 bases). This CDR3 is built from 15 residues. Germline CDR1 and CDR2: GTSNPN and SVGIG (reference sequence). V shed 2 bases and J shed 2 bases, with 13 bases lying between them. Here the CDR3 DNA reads TGTGCCTGGAGTCCATGGGGGGTAACCTACAATGAGCAGTTCTTC. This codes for CAWSPWGVTYNEQFF.

CDR3 amino acids: CATANPPLAGVYYNEQFF. The CDR3 DNA sequence: TGTGCCACCGCAAATCCCCCACTAGCGGGAGTCTACTACAATGAGCAGTTCTTC. The chain carries TRBV7-9 and TRBJ2-1; 11 nucleotides line up with TRBD2. The J segment lost 3 bases and the V segment lost 10 bases, leaving 17 bases of the junction unmatched. This CDR3 region has 18 residues. CDR1 and CDR2 (germline): SEHNR, FQNEAQ (reference sequence).